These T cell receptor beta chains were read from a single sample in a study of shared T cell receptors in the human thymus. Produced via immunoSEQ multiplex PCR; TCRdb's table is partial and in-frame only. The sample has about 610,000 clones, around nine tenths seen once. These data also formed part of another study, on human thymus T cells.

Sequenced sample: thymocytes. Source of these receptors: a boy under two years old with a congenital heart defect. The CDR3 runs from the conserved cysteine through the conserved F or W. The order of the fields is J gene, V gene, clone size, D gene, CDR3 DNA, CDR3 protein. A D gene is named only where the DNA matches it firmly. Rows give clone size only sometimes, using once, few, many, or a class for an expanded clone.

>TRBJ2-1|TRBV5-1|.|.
TGCGCCAGCAGCCCTCCCTCTAGCGTCTTAGCCTACAATGAGCAGTTCTTC
CASSPPSSVLAYNEQFF
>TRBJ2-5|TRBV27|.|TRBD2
TGTGCCAGCAGTTCCCCCGGGACTAGCGGGAGGAGGGGGAAAAAAGAGACCCAGTACTTC
CASSSPGTSGRRGKKETQYF
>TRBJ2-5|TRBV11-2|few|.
TGTGCCAGCAGCTTAGATGGGGGGGGCCGGGGGGAGACCCAGTACTTC
CASSLDGGGRGETQYF
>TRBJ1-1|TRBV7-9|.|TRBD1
TGTGCCAGCAGCCCAGGGGGAAAGACAGGGCGGAACACTGAAGCTTTCTTT
CASSPGGKTGRNTEAFF
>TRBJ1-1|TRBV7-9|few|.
TGTGCCAGCAGCTTAAGGTCAGGGGATGGCACTGAAGCTTTCTTT
CASSLRSGDGTEAFF
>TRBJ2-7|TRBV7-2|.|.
TGTGCCAGCAGCTTCAGCGGGTCCCAATCCCGGTACGAGCAGTACTTC
CASSFSGSQSRYEQYF
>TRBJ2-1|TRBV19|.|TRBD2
TGTGCCAGTAGTACCCCCACTAGCGGGAAAACCTACAATGAGCAGTTCTTC
CASSTPTSGKTYNEQFF
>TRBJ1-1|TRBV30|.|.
TGTGCCTGGAGCTGTACGAGGGAAACTGAAGCTTTCTTT
CAWSCTRETEAFF
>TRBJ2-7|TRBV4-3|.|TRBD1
TGCGCCAGCAGCCAAGGTAGTCCCGGGACAGGGACGGCTTTCGAGCAGTACTTC
CASSQGSPGTGTAFEQYF
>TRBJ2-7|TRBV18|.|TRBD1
TGTGCCAGCTCACCTCATTGGACCGGGACAGGTCTCTACGAGCAGTACTTC
CASSPHWTGTGLYEQYF
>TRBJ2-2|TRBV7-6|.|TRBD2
TGTGCCAGCAGGCCGGGACTACCTTTTGAACGTCTGGGCGGGGAGCTGTTTTTT
CASRPGLPFERLGGELFF
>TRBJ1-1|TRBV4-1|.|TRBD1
TGCGCCAGCAGCCAAGTACCCCCCCACGGGACCAGGGGGGAAACTGAAGCTTTCTTT
CASSQVPPHGTRGETEAFF
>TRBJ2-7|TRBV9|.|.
TGTGCCAGCAGCGTATCGGAAGGGGGCGAGCAGTACTTC
CASSVSEGGEQYF
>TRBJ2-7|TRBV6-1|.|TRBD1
TGTGCCAGCAGTGAACGGACAGGACGGAGATACGAGCAGTACTTC
CASSERTGRRYEQYF
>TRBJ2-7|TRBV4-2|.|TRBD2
TGTGCCAGCAGCCCATCGGGACTAGCGGGCAAATACGAGCAGTACTTC
CASSPSGLAGKYEQYF
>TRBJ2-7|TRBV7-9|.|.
TGTGCCAGCAGCGATGTTTCTAGGCACGAGCAGTACTTC
CASSDVSRHEQYF
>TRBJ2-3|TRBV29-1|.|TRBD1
TGCAGCGTTGACCCACAGGGGCGCACAGATACGCAGTATTTT
CSVDPQGRTDTQYF
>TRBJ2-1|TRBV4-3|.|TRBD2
TGCGCCAGCAGCCAAGGTTTGACCGGGACTAGTGTCGACAATGAGCAGTTCTTC
CASSQGLTGTSVDNEQFF
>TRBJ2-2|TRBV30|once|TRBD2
TGTGCCTGGATCCTTCCCGAGCTAGCGGGAGGGGAAGGGGAGCTGTTTTTT
CAWILPELAGGEGELFF
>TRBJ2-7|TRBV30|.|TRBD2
TGTGCCTTGGAAGGGGTGGCGGGACTAACCTACGAGCAGTACTTC
CALEGVAGLTYEQYF
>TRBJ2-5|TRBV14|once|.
TGTGCCAGCAGCCATCTCGCTACCATTCGCCAAGAGACCCAGTACTTC
CASSHLATIRQETQYF
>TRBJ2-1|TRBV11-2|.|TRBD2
TGTGCCAGCAGCCCCCTGACTAGCGAGACCTACAATGAGCAGTTCTTC
CASSPLTSETYNEQFF
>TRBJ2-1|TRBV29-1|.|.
TGCAGCGTTGAAGGAGAGTGGTATGAGCAGTTCTTC
CSVEGEWYEQFF
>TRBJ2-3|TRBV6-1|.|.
TGTGCCAGCAAAGACTGTCCAGATACGCAGTATTTT
CASKDCPDTQYF
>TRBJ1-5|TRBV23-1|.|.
TGCGCCAGCAGTCAATCGGGAGGAAAGCCCCAGCATTTT
CASSQSGGKPQHF
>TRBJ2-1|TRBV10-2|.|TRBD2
TGCGCCAGCAGTGTGTTCTCTAGCGGGAGGAGTAGAGAGCAGTTCTTC
CASSVFSSGRSREQFF
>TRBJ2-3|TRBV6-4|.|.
TGTGCCAGCAGTGGCGGGGACAGACCCACAGATACGCAGTATTTT
CASSGGDRPTDTQYF
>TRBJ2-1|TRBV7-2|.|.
TGTGCCAGCAGCTTAAGCGCTACCCCCTACAATGAGCAGTTCTTC
CASSLSATPYNEQFF
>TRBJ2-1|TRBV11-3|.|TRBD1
TGTGCCAGCAGCTTCGGGACAGGGACCTACAATGAGCAGTTCTTC
CASSFGTGTYNEQFF
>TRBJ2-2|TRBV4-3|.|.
TGCGCCAGCAGCCAAGAGGGGCAGAACACCGGGGAGCTGTTTTTT
CASSQEGQNTGELFF
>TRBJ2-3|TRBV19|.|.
TGTGCCAGTAGTACCCGGGTCCCTGGTGGCACAGATACGCAGTATTTT
CASSTRVPGGTDTQYF
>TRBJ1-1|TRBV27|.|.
TGTGCCAGCAGTTTCGATACGGGCGGGAAGGCGAACACTGAAGCTTTCTTT
CASSFDTGGKANTEAFF
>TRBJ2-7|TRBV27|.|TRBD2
TGTGCCAGCAGTTTATCTCGGGGGGTGGGCTACGAGCAGTACTTC
CASSLSRGVGYEQYF
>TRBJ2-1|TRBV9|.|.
TGTGCCAGCAGCTCCCGATTGCAGGCCTCCTACAATGAGCAGTTCTTC
CASSSRLQASYNEQFF
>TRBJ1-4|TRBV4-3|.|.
TGCGCCAGCAGCCCGGAGAATGAAAAACTGTTTTTT
CASSPENEKLFF
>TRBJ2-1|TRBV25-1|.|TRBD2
TGTGCCAGCAGTAAGACTAGCGGGAGCGATGAGCAGTTCTTC
CASSKTSGSDEQFF
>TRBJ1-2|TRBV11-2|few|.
TGTGCCAGCAGCCGCGGGGCGGGGTCCGCTAACTATGGCTACACCTTC
CASSRGAGSANYGYTF
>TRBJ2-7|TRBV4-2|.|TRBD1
TGTGCCAGCAGCCAAGATAAGGGGGCGTCCTACGAGCAGTACTTC
CASSQDKGASYEQYF
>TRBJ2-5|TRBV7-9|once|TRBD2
TGTGCCAGCAGCCCACCTAGCGGCGATGGTGGGGAGACCCAGTACTTC
CASSPPSGDGGETQYF